This entry features one T cell receptor beta chain sequence. The data stem from a study of OX40 agonist ivuxolimab in advanced cancers. Germline V gene data show CDR1 as SGHNT and CDR2 as YYREEE (reference sequence). This CDR3 region has 16 residues. Trimming shortened V by 0 bases and J by 2 bases, and 11 bases separated the two germline ends. Profiling relied on immunoSEQ multiplex PCR, and the TCRdb table lists in-frame clones only, not all of them. The data show tens of thousands of clones, roughly nine tenths seen once. V gene TRBV5-4 combines with J gene TRBJ1-4; D perhaps matches TRBD1 (6 bases). The sequence came from an adult with an advanced solid tumor such as melanoma, head and neck, liver or kidney cancer. The specimen comprised CD4+ or CD8+ T cells sorted from blood, sampled in a trial of the OX40 agonist ivuxolimab. The CDR3 region has the DNA TGTGCCAGCAGCTTGGAGGGAACAGGGACTAATGAAAAACTGTTTTTT. Translation gives CASSLEGTGTNEKLFF. The full variable domain, its missing parts supplied by reference TRBV5-4 and TRBJ1-4, is ETGVTQSPTHLIKTRGQQVTLRCSSQSGHNTVSWYQQALGQGPQFIFQYYREEENGRGNFPPRFSGLQFPNYSSELNVNALELDDSALYLCASSLEGTGTNEKLFFGSGTQLSVL.